Listed below are T cell receptor beta chains from one sample, sequenced in a study of T-cell reconstitution after alpha-beta-depleted transplantation in children. TCRdb reanalysed the PCR reads using MiXCR and keeps one entry per CDR3 protein. The sample records 100,000 or so distinct CDR3 sequences, approximately 12% being singletons. Specimen: PBMCs from the stem cell graft donor, collected from the stem cell graft. The source of these receptors is a human donor who donated a stem cell graft to a child with inherited bone marrow failure. The CDR3 runs from the conserved cysteine through the conserved F or W. D genes are given only for firm matches.

TRBD1	TRBV5-5	CASSLTGAADTGELFF
.	TRBV7-8	CASSRDSLQETQYF
TRBD1	TRBV5-1	CASSPTGDSYEQYF
.	TRBV3-1	CASSQGLQRQPQHF
.	TRBV12-5	CASGFGTPRAAFF
.	TRBV4-1	CASTELGGGELFF
TRBD1	TRBV12-3/TRBV12-4	CATHQGAEAFF
TRBD1	TRBV19	CASSKDRGQETQYF
.	TRBV20-1	CSASHDSYEQYF
.	TRBV7-3	CASSPRPEETQYF
.	TRBV7-9	CASSPLAEGSDEQFF
.	TRBV5-1	CASSLVQGIDTQYF
.	TRBV20-1	CSAEGNTEAFF
.	TRBV18	CASSPPRAGDYTEAFF
TRBD1	TRBV5-1	CASSINRQGAGEKLFF
TRBD2	TRBV4-3	CASSQLAGVYNEQFF
.	TRBV4-2	CASSQEGRSSGNTIYF
.	TRBV6-5	CASSYSSATNEKLFF
.	TRBV4-3	CASSQDGYLNTEAFF
TRBD1	TRBV6-1	CASSPRDRTEAFF
.	TRBV4-3	CASSQDDRRGQPQHF
TRBD2	TRBV20-1	CSATPSGSYYEQYF